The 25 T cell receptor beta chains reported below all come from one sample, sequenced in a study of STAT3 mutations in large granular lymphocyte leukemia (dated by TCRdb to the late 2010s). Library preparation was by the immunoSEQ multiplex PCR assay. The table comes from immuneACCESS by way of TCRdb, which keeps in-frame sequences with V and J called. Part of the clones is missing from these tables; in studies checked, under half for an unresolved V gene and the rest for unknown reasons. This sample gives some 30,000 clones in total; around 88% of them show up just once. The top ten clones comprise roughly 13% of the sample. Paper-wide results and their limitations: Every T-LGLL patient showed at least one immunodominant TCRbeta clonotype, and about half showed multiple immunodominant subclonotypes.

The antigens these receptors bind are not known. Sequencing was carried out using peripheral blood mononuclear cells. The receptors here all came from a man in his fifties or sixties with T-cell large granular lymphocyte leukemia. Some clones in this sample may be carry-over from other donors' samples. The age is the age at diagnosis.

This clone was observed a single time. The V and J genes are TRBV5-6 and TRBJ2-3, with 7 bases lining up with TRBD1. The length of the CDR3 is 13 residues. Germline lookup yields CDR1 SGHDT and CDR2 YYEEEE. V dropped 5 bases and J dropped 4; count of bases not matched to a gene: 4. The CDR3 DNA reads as TGTGCCAGCAGGTACACAGGGGCAGATACGCAGTATTTT. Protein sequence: CASRYTGADTQYF.

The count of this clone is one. DNA of the CDR3: TGTGCCAGCAGCTTGCCCACCGGGGAGCTGTTTTTT. This translates into CASSLPTGELFF. The chain links TRBV5-4 to TRBJ2-2; D remains ambiguous. Germline CDR1 SGHNT, CDR2 YYREEE (reference sequence). V was pared by 1 base and J by 4 bases, with 2 bases between. The CDR3 contains 12 residues.

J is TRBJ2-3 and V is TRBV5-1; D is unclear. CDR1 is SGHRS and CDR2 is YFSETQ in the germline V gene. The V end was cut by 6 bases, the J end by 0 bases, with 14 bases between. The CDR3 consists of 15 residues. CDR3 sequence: CASTPWALSTDTQYF. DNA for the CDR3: TGCGCCAGCACCCCCTGGGCGTTGAGCACAGATACGCAGTATTTT. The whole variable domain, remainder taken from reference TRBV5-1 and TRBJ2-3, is KAGVTQTPRYLIKTRGQQVTLSCSPISGHRSVSWYQQTPGQGLQFLFEYFSETQRNKGNFPGRFSGRQFSNSRSEMNVSTLELGDSALYLCASTPWALSTDTQYFGPGTRLTVL.

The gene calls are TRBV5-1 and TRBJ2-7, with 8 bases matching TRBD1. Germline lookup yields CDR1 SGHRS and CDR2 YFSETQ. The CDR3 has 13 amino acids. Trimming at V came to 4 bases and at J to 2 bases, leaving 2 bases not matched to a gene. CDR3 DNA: TGCGCCAGCAGCAGGACAGGGACCTACGAGCAGTACTTC. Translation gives CASSRTGTYEQYF.

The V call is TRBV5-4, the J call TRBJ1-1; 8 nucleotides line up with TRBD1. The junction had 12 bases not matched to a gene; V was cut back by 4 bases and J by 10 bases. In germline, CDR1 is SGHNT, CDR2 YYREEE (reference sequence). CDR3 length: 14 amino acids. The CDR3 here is CASSKTGDGVGAFF. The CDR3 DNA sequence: TGTGCCAGCAGCAAGACAGGGGACGGGGTTGGAGCTTTCTTT. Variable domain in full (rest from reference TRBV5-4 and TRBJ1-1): ETGVTQSPTHLIKTRGQQVTLRCSSQSGHNTVSWYQQALGQGPQFIFQYYREEENGRGNFPPRFSGLQFPNYSSELNVNALELDDSALYLCASSKTGDGVGAFFGQGTRLTVV.

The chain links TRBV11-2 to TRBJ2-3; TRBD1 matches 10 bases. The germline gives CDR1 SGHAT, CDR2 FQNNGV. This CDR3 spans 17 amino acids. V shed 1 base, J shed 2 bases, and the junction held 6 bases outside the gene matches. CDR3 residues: CASSLGAGTGATDTQYF. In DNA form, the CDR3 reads TGTGCCAGCAGCTTAGGGGCCGGGACAGGGGCCACAGATACGCAGTATTTT.

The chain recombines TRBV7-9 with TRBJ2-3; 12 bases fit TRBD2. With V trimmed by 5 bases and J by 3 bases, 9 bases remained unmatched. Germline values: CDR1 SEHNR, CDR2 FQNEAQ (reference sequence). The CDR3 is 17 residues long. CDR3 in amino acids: CASSPPSGRAKTDTQYF. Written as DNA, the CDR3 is TGTGCCAGCAGCCCCCCTAGCGGGAGGGCCAAAACAGATACGCAGTATTTT.

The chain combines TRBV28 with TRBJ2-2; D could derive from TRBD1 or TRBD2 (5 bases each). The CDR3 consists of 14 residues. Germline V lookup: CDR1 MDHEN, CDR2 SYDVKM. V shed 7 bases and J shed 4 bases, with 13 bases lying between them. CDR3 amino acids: CASKVGDGTGELFF. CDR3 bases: TGTGCCAGCAAAGTAGGGGACGGCACCGGGGAGCTGTTTTTT. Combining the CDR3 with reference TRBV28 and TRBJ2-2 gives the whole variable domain DVKVTQSSRYLVKRTGEKVFLECVQDMDHENMFWYRQDPGLGLRLIYFSYDVKMKEKGDIPEGYSVSREKKERFSLILESASTNQTSMYLCASKVGDGTGELFFGEGSRLTVL.

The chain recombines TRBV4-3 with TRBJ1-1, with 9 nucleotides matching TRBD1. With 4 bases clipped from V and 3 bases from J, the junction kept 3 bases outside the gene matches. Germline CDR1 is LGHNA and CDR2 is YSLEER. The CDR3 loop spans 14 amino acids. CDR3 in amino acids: CASSRQGGDTEAFF. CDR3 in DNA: TGCGCCAGCAGCCGACAGGGGGGCGACACTGAAGCTTTCTTT.

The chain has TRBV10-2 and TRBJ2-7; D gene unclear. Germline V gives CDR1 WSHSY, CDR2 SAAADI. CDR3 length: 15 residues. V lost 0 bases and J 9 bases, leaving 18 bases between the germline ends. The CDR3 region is CASSESGDSRRLQYF. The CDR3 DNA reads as TGCGCCAGCAGTGAGTCAGGAGATTCGAGGCGGTTGCAGTACTTC.

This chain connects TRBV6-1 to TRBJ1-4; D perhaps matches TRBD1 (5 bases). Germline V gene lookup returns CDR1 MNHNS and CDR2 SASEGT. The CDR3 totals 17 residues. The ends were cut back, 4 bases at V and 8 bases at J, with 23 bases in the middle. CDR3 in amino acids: CASSVGEELGVGEKLFF. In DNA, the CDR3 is TGTGCCAGCAGTGTAGGGGAGGAACTGGGGGTAGGAGAAAAACTGTTTTTT.

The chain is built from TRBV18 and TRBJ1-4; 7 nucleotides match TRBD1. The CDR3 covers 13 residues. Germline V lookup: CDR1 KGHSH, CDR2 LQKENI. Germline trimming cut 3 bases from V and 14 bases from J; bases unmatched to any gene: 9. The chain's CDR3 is CASSPTGDASLFF. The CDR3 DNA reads TGTGCCAGCTCACCTACAGGGGACGCTTCTCTGTTTTTT.

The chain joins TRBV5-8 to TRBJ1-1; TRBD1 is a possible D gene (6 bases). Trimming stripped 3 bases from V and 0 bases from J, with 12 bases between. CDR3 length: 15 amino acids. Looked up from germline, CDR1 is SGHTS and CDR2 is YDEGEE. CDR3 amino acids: CASSWGGFLNTEAFF. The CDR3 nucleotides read TGTGCCAGCAGCTGGGGGGGCTTCTTGAACACTGAAGCTTTCTTT.

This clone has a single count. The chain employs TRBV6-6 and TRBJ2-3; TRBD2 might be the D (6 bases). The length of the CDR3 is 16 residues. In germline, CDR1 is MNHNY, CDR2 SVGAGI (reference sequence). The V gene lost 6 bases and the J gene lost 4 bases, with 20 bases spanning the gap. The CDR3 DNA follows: TGTGCCAGCAGGGATCCGACGAGGCGGGGCTCAGATACGCAGTATTTT. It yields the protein CASRDPTRRGSDTQYF.

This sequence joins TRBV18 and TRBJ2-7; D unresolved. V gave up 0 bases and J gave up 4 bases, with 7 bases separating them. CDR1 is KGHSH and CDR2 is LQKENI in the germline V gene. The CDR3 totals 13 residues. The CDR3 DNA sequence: TGTGCCAGCTCACCACCGAACGGGTACGAGCAGTACTTC. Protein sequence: CASSPPNGYEQYF.

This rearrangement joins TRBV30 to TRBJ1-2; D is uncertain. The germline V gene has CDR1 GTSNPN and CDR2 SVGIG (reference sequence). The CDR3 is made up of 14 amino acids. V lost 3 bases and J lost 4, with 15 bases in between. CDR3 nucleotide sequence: TGTGCCTGGAGACCGGACTCTCTTATCTATGGCTACACCTTC. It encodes CAWRPDSLIYGYTF.

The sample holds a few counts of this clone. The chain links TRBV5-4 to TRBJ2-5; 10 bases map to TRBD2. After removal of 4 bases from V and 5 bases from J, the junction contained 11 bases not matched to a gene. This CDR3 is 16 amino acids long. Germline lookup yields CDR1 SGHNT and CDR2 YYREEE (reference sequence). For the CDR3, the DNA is TGTGCCAGCAGCACCATCGGACTAGCGGCAGAGGAGACCCAGTACTTC. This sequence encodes CASSTIGLAAEETQYF.

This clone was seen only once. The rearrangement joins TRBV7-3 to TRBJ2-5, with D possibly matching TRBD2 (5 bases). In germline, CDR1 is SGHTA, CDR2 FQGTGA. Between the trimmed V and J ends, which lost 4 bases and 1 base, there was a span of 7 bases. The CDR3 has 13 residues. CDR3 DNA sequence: TGTGCCAGCAGCTACCTAGCCCAAGAGACCCAGTACTTC. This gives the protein CASSYLAQETQYF.

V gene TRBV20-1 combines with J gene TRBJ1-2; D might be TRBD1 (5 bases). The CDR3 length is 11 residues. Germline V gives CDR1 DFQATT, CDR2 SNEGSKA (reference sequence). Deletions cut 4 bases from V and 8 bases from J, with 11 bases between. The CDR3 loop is CSATERGGYTF. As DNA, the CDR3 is TGCAGTGCTACCGAAAGGGGAGGCTACACCTTC.

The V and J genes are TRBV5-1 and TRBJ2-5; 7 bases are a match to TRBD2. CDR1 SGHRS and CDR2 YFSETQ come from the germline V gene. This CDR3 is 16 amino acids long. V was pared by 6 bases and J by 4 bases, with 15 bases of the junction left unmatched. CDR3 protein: CASTPVAGESRETQYF. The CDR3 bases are TGCGCCAGCACCCCCGTGGCGGGAGAATCTCGAGAGACCCAGTACTTC. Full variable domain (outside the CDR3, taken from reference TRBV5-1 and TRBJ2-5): KAGVTQTPRYLIKTRGQQVTLSCSPISGHRSVSWYQQTPGQGLQFLFEYFSETQRNKGNFPGRFSGRQFSNSRSEMNVSTLELGDSALYLCASTPVAGESRETQYFGPGTRLLVL.

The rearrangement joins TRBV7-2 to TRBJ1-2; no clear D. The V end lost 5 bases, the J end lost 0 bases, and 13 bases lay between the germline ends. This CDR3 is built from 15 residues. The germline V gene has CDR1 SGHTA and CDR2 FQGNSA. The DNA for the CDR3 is TGTGCCAGCAGCCCCTATGCGGGGACTAACTATGGCTACACCTTC. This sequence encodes CASSPYAGTNYGYTF.

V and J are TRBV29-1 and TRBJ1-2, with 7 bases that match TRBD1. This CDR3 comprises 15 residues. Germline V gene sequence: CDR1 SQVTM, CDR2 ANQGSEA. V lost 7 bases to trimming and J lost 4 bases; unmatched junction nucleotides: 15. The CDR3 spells CSAQADRANVYGYTF. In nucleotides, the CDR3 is TGCAGCGCCCAGGCAGACAGGGCTAACGTCTATGGCTACACCTTC.

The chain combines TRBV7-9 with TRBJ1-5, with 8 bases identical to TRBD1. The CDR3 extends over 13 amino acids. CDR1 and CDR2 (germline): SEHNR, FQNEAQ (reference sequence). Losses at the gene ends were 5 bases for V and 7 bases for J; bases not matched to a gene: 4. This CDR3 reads CASSLSGGQPQHF. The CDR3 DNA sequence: TGTGCCAGCAGCCTCTCAGGGGGCCAGCCCCAGCATTTT.

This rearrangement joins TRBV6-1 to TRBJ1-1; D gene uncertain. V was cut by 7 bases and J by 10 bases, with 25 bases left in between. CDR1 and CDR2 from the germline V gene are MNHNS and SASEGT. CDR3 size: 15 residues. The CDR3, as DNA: TGTGCCAGCACCACAACCCCACGTGCCGGGTATGTAGCTTTCTTT. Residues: CASTTTPRAGYVAFF.

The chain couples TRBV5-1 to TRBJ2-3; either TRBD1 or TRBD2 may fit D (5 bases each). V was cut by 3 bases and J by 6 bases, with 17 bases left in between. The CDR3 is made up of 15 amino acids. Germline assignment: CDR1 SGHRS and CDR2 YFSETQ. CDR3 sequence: CASSWGSVGADTQYF. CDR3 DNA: TGCGCCAGCAGCTGGGGGTCGGTGGGTGCCGATACGCAGTATTTT.